This paragraph reports one TCR beta chain. Its specificity is not known. This PCR relied on a set of 60 Vbeta primers and 13 Jbeta primers. The method was immunoSEQ multiplex PCR; TCRdb's version includes in-frame clones alone and lacks a portion of them. The table records 150,000 or so clones, 60% to 75% of them present only once. This record belongs to a study of cytomegalovirus exposure and HLA in healthy donors. General study findings and limits: The study found most TCR sequences rare, yet found some public TCRs in many donors.

V shed 4 bases and J 4 bases; nucleotides not matched to a gene: 5. Germline V gene sequence: CDR1 SGHRS, CDR2 YFSETQ. The CDR3 is 14 amino acids. The clonotype originates from a man between 18 and 35 years old in good health and CMV-seronegative. Input material: PBMCs. The J gene is TRBJ2-1, the V gene TRBV5-1; 7 bases match TRBD2. CDR3 protein: CASSILANYNEQFF. The CDR3 region has the DNA TGCGCCAGCAGCATACTAGCGAATTACAATGAGCAGTTCTTC.